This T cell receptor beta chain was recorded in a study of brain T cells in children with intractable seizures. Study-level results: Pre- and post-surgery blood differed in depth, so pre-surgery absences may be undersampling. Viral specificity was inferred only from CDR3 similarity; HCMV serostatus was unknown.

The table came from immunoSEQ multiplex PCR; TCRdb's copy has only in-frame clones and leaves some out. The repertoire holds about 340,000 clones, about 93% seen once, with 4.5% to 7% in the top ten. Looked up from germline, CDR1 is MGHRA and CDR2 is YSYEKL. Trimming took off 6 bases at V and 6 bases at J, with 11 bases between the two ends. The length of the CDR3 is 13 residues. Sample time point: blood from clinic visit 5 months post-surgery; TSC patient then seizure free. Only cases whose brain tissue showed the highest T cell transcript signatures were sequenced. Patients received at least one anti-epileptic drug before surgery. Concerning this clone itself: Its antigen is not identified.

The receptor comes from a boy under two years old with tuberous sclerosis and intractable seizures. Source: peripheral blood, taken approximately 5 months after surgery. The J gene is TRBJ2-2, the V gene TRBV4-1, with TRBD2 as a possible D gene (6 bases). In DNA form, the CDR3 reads TGCGCCAGCAGGGGAGGAGGGTCCGGGGAGCTGTTTTTT. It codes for CASRGGGSGELFF.